This T cell receptor (beta chain) was retrieved from a study of cytomegalovirus exposure and HLA in healthy donors. General study findings and limits: In vitro experiments confirmed that a few CMV-associated chains were specific for CMV antigens. Investigators reported 164 TCR beta chains as tied to cytomegalovirus.

Here immunoSEQ multiplex PCR was the method, and the copy in TCRdb shows in-frame clones only, minus some. The table lists approximately 200,000 clones, about nine tenths of them singletons. Looked up from germline, CDR1 is MNHEY and CDR2 is SVGAGI. V shed 8 bases, J shed 4 bases, and the junction held 11 bases outside the gene matches. The CDR3 is 15 residues long. The sample holds one count of this clone. Its antigen is unidentified. The chain links TRBV6-5 to TRBJ1-1; 9 nucleotides agree with TRBD1. Sequenced input: PBMCs. The TCR sequence derives from a woman in her late teens or twenties in good health and CMV-seronegative. The CDR3 DNA follows: TGTGCCAGCCGGGACAGGGAGGTTTGGGGCACTGAAGCTTTCTTT. Amino acids: CASRDREVWGTEAFF.